This T cell receptor beta chain comes out of a study of prognosis after radiotherapy for stage I lung cancer. This clonotype was seen ten or more times. It was by two-round multiplex PCR that TCR beta CDR3 was amplified from genomic DNA. TRBV and TRBJ genes each had their own specific primers in first-round PCR. TCRdb itself ran the multiplex PCR reads through MiXCR, one entry per CDR3 protein. The table lists over 25,000 distinct CDR3 sequences, about 45% of them singletons, with more than 13% in the top ten. The V and J ends lost 0 bases and 2 bases, in that order; junction bases with no gene match: 10. Germline CDR1 is LGHNA and CDR2 is YNFKEQ. The CDR3 runs to 18 residues.

The chain has TRBV4-2 and TRBJ2-3; 8 bases match TRBD2. The sample in question was PBMCs, obtained before or after stereotactic body radiation therapy (not recorded which). The sequence was obtained from a donor of 50 years or more with non-small cell lung cancer. The CDR3 region has the DNA TGTGCCAGCAGCCAAGAAACTAGCGGATATGGGGCCACAGATACGCAGTATTTT. This gives the protein CASSQETSGYGATDTQYF.